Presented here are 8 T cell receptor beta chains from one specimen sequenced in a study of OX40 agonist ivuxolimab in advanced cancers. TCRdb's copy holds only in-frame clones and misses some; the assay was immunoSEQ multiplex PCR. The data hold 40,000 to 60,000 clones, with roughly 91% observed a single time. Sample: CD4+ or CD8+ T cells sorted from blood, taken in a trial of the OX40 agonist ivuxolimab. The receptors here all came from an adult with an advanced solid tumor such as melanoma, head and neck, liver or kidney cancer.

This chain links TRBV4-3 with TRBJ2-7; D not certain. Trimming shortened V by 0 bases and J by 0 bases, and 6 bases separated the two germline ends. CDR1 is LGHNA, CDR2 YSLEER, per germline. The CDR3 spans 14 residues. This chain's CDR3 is CASSQDPVSYEQYF. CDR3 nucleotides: TGCGCCAGCAGCCAAGACCCAGTCTCCTACGAGCAGTACTTC.

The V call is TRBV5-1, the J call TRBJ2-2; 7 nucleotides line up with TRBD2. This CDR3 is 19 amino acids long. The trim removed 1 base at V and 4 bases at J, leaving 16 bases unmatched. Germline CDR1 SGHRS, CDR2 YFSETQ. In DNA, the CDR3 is TGCGCCAGCAGCTTGAGGGCGGGCGGGGGAGTAAACCGCACCGGGGAGCTGTTTTTT. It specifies CASSLRAGGGVNRTGELFF.

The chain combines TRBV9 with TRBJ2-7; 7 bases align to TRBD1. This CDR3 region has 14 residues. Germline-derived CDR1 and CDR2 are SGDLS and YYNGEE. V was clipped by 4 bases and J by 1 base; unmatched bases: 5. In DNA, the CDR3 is TGTGCCAGCAGCCCGACGGGACAGTCCTACGAGCAGTACTTC. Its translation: CASSPTGQSYEQYF.

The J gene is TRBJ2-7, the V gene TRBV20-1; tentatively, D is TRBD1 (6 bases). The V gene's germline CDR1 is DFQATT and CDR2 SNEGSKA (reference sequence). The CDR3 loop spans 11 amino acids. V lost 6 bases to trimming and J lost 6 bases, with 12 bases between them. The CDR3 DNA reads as TGCAGTGCCGAACAGGGAATCGAGCAGTACTTC. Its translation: CSAEQGIEQYF.

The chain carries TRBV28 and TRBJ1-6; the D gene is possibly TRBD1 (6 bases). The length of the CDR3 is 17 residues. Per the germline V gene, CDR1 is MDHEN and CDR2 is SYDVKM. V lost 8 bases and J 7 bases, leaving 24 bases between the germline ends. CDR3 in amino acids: CASYPIERGLRNSPLHF. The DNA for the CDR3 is TGTGCCAGCTACCCAATTGAGAGGGGGTTAAGGAATTCACCCCTCCACTTT.

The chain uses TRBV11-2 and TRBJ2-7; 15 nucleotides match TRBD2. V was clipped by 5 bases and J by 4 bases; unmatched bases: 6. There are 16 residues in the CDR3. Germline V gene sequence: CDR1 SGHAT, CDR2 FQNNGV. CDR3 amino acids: CASSTTGLAGGYEQYF. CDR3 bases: TGTGCCAGCAGCACTACCGGACTAGCGGGAGGGTACGAGCAGTACTTC.

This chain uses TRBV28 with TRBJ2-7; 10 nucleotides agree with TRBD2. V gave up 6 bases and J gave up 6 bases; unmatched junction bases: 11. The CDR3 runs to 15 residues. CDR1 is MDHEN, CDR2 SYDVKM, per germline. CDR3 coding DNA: TGTGCCAGCAGCCTATCTAGCGGGAGTTTAGGCGAGCAGTACTTC. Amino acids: CASSLSSGSLGEQYF.

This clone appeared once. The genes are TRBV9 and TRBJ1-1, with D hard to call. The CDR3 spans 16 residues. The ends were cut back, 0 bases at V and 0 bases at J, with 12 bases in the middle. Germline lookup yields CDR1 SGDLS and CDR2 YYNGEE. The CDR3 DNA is TGTGCCAGCAGCGTAGGAGTAGGAGGGATGAACACTGAAGCTTTCTTT. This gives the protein CASSVGVGGMNTEAFF.